This is a list of T cell receptor beta chains from one sample in a study of Graves' ophthalmopathy and Graves' hyperthyroidism. TCRdb recomputed calls from the multiplex PCR reads with MiXCR, one row per CDR3 protein. The table has about 500,000 distinct CDR3 sequences, just under 40% seen once. The sequenced material came from peripheral blood or thyroid tissue (not recorded which). The receptors shown here come from an adult man with Graves' hyperthyroidism. CDR3s include the opening cysteine and the closing phenylalanine or tryptophan. The D gene is left open where the match is weak. Clone sizes are given selectively: once, few, many, or a class where the clone is expanded.

clone_size	d_call	v_call	j_call	cdr3_aa	cdr3_nt
-	-	TRBV5-1	TRBJ2-2	CASSPLGTNTGELFF	TGCGCCAGCAGCCCACTCGGGACAAACACCGGGGAGCTGTTTTTT
few	-	TRBV10-3	TRBJ1-2	CAIFREGDNYGYTF	TGTGCCATCTTTCGAGAAGGGGACAACTATGGCTACACCTTC
few	-	TRBV7-8	TRBJ1-6	CASSLVSSSYNSPLHF	TGTGCCAGCAGCTTAGTCTCCAGCTCCTATAATTCACCCCTCCACTTT
-	-	TRBV28	TRBJ2-7	CASSFIGLGQYF	TGTGCCAGCAGTTTCATCGGGTTAGGGCAGTACTTC
many	-	TRBV20-1	TRBJ1-6	CSARDGNNSPLHF	TGCAGTGCTAGAGACGGGAATAATTCACCCCTCCACTTT
-	-	TRBV19	TRBJ2-1	CASSQTPPYNEQFF	TGTGCCAGTAGCCAAACCCCCCCCTACAATGAGCAGTTCTTC
-	-	TRBV2	TRBJ1-1	CASSKDINEAFF	TGTGCCAGCAGCAAGGACATAAATGAAGCTTTCTTT
many	TRBD1	TRBV29-1	TRBJ2-3	CSVARGTVTDTQYF	TGCAGCGTTGCCAGGGGGACAGTCACAGATACGCAGTATTTT
many	-	TRBV20-1	TRBJ1-2	CSASPGGSYGYTF	TGCAGTGCTAGCCCCGGGGGGAGCTATGGCTACACCTTC
-	-	TRBV19	TRBJ1-1	CASSIARTEAFF	TGTGCCAGTAGTATAGCCCGCACTGAAGCTTTCTTT
-	TRBD1	TRBV7-9	TRBJ1-5	CASSSMDRVNQPQHF	TGTGCCAGCAGCTCGATGGACAGGGTTAATCAGCCCCAGCATTTT
many	-	TRBV7-2	TRBJ2-7	CASSLHRNYEQYF	TGTGCCAGCAGCTTACACAGGAACTACGAGCAGTACTTC
once	-	TRBV2	TRBJ2-1	CASSDRWGYNEQFF	TGTGCCAGCAGTGATCGGTGGGGGTACAATGAGCAGTTCTTC
many	TRBD1	TRBV19	TRBJ1-1	CASSRRTGGGSEAFF	TGTGCCAGTAGTAGACGGACAGGGGGAGGGTCTGAAGCTTTCTTT
-	TRBD1	TRBV20-1	TRBJ2-1	CSAIRLGTGGIDEQFF	TGCAGTGCTATCAGGTTAGGGACAGGGGGGATCGATGAGCAGTTCTTC
-	-	TRBV5-1	TRBJ1-1	CASSLRVGGTEAFF	TGCGCCAGCAGCTTGAGGGTGGGCGGCACTGAAGCTTTCTTT
-	-	TRBV10-3	TRBJ1-2	CAISDLTGANYGYTF	TGTGCCATCAGTGACCTTACCGGGGCGAACTATGGCTACACCTTC
once	TRBD2	TRBV9	TRBJ2-3	CASQRWGRATDTQYF	TGTGCCAGTCAACGATGGGGGAGGGCGACAGATACGCAGTATTTT
many	TRBD1	TRBV29-1	TRBJ2-3	CSERTGGTDTQYF	TGCAGCGAGCGGACAGGCGGCACAGATACGCAGTATTTT
few	TRBD1	TRBV11-1	TRBJ2-5	CASNRDRGRLETQYF	TGTGCCAGCAACCGGGACAGGGGGCGTCTGGAGACCCAGTACTTC
-	-	TRBV3-1	TRBJ2-2	CAIPRGANTGELFF	TGTGCCATCCCCCGGGGGGCCAACACCGGGGAGCTGTTTTTT
-	TRBD2	TRBV10-1	TRBJ2-7	CASVPTSGSSYEQYF	TGCGCCAGCGTGCCAACTAGCGGGAGCTCCTACGAGCAGTACTTC
once	TRBD1	TRBV29-1	TRBJ1-2	CSVEDPQGGNGYTF	TGCAGCGTTGAAGATCCACAGGGGGGAAATGGCTACACCTTC